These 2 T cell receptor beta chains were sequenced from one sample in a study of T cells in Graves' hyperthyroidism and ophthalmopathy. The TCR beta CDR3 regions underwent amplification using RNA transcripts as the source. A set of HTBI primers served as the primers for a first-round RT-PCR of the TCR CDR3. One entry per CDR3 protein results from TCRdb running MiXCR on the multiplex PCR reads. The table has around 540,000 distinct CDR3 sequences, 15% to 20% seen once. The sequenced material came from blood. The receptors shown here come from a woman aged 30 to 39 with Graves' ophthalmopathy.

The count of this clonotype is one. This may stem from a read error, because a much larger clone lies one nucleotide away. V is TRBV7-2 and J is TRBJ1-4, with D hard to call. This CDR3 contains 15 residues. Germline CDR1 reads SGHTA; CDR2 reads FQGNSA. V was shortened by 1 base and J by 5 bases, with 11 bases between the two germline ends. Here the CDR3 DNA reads TGTGCCAGCAGCTTAGTGAGGACCGAGAATGAAAAACTGTTTTTT. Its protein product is CASSLVRTENEKLFF.

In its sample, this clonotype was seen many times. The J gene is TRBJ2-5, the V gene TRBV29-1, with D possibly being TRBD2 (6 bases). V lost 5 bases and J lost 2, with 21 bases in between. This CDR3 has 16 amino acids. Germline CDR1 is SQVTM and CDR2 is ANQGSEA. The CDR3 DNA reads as TGCAGCGTTTACCCGGGAGACACTAGCAGTCAAGAGACCCAGTACTTC. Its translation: CSVYPGDTSSQETQYF.